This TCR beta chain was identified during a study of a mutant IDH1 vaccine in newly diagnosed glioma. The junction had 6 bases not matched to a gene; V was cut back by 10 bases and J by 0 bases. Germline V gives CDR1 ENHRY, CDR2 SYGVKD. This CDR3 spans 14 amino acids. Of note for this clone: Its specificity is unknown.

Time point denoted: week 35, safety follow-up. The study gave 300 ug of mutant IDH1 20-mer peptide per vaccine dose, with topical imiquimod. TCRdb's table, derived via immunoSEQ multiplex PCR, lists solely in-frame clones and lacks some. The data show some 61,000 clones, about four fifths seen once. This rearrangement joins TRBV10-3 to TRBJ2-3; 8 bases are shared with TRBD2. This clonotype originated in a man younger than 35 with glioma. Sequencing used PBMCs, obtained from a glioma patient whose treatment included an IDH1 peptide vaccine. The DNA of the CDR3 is TGTGCCACGCGGACTAGCAGCAGCACAGATACGCAGTATTTT. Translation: CATRTSSSTDTQYF.